The clone carrying this T cell receptor beta chain was seen at least ten times. Its specificity is unknown. This sample was included in a study of T cells in Graves' hyperthyroidism and ophthalmopathy. Study outcomes and limitations: Also found in blood were most expanded thyroid clonotypes above 0.001.

The blood specimen was taken at initial hyperthyroidism diagnosis, before any ophthalmopathy symptoms. The CDR3 has 14 residues. V dropped 4 bases and J dropped 7; count of bases not matched to a gene: 6. Authors of the study amplified TCR beta CDR3 regions from RNA transcripts. HTBI primers were used for first-round RT-PCR of the TCR CDR3. TCRdb passed the multiplex PCR reads through MiXCR, listing each CDR3 protein once. The sample consists of some 380,000 distinct CDR3 sequences, around an eighth of them appearing once. Sequencing was done on a sample of blood. The sequence derives from a young man with Graves' hyperthyroidism that later progressed to Graves' ophthalmopathy. The chain carries TRBV12-3 or TRBV12-4 and TRBJ1-4, with TRBD1 identical over 7 bases. The CDR3 DNA sequence: TGTGCCAGCAGTTACAGGGGCTTTGGTGAAAAACTGTTTTTT. Its protein product is CASSYRGFGEKLFF.